The clone carrying this T cell receptor (beta chain) appeared many times. Antigen unknown. From roughly 20,000 to 1,000,000 sorted cells, naive CD8 libraries were generated with 10%, 30% or 50% RNA. Naive CD8 T cells underwent sorting with the CD8+CD4-CCR7+CD45RA+ definition. TCRdb used MiXCR to reprocess the PCR reads, holding one entry per CDR3 protein. In the table there are about 68,000 distinct CDR3 sequences, 15% to 20% of which are singletons. The sample comes from a study of molecular identifiers for immune sequencing clone quantification. Study findings and constraints: Molecules of identical TCR sharing a barcode could underestimate highly expanded clone sizes.

Deletions cut 0 bases from V and 6 bases from J, with 9 bases between. The CDR3 spans 13 residues. From germline, CDR1 is LGHNA and CDR2 YSLEER. The receptor was isolated from a human donor in good health. Some libraries in this study had Jurkat cell RNA spiked in. This chain connects TRBV4-3 to TRBJ2-7; D assignment may be TRBD1 or TRBD2 (6 bases each). Material for sequencing was naive CD8+ T cells from blood, with Jurkat cell RNA spiked in. Subset noted: FACS-sorted CD8+CD4-CCR7+CD45RA+ naive T cells. CDR3 coding DNA: TGCGCCAGCAGCCAAGATGGGGGGCGCGAGCAGTACTTC. Its translation is CASSQDGGREQYF.